The 10 T cell receptor beta chains in this list originate from one sample, sequenced in a study of T cells after posttransplantation cyclophosphamide. The data were produced by immunoSEQ multiplex PCR, yet TCRdb's version contains in-frame clones alone and is incomplete. The sample yields roughly 14,000 clones, without any singletons. Cyclophosphamide on days +3 and +4 followed busulfan-fludarabine conditioning and a marrow graft. The source material was PBMCs, sampled approximately 1,100 days after allogeneic stem cell transplant with posttransplant cyclophosphamide. Receptors originate from a female patient in her thirties or forties who received an allogeneic stem cell transplant from a related donor, was CMV-positive, and had no GVHD. A subset of T cells may come from the graft donor.

This clone rates as medium-sized (0.01 to 0.1%). Sequence at one end of the junction differs from germline and may be a read error. This sequence joins TRBV7-7 and TRBJ2-1, with 10 nucleotides matching TRBD2. The CDR3 consists of 15 residues. CDR1 and CDR2 (germline): SSHAT, FNYEAQ (reference sequence). CDR3 region: CASSPPGLAANEQFF. CDR3 coding DNA: TGTGCTAGCAGTCCGCCTGGACTAGCGGCCAATGAGCAGTTCTTC. The full variable domain, rest sourced from reference TRBV7-7 and TRBJ2-1, is GAGVSQSPRYKVTKRGQDVTLRCDPISSHATLYWYQQALGQGPEFLTYFNYEAQPDKSGLPSDRFSAERPEGSISTLTIQRTEQRDSAMYRCASSPPGLAANEQFFGPGTRLTVL.

This clone has only a few counts. The chain carries TRBV13 and TRBJ2-3; 8 bases align to TRBD1. The V and J ends lost 9 bases and 4 bases, in that order; junction bases with no gene match: 9. CDR1 and CDR2 from the germline V gene are PRHDT and FYEKMQ (reference sequence). The CDR3 has 14 residues. In DNA form, the CDR3 reads TGTGCCAGTACCGCCAGGGGGCGTCCAGATACGCAGTATTTT. It yields the protein CASTARGRPDTQYF.

This clone has a count of ten or more. The V call is TRBV6-1, the J call TRBJ2-2; 9 positions match TRBD1. Looked up from germline, CDR1 is MNHNS and CDR2 is SASEGT. The CDR3 totals 14 residues. Trimming took 7 bases from V and 4 from J; bases not matched to a gene: 4. In nucleotides, the CDR3 is TGTGCCAGCATGGGACAGGGAGGCACCGGGGAGCTGTTTTTT. Protein product: CASMGQGGTGELFF.

This clone has ten or more counts. The rearrangement joins TRBV5-1 to TRBJ2-3; D possibly corresponds to TRBD1 (5 bases). The CDR3 totals 14 residues. Germline lookup yields CDR1 SGHRS and CDR2 YFSETQ. V dropped 4 bases and J dropped 4 bases, with 13 bases sitting between them. CDR3 sequence: CASSPPRVPDTQYF. CDR3 in DNA: TGCGCCAGCAGCCCCCCCAGGGTTCCAGATACGCAGTATTTT.

This clone was seen ten or more times. The chain links TRBV7-9 to TRBJ1-5, with a weak D call TRBD1 (6 bases). The germline V and J ends were trimmed by 3 bases and 4 bases, with 7 bases remaining between them. From germline, CDR1 is SEHNR and CDR2 FQNEAQ (reference sequence). The CDR3 is 13 residues long. For the CDR3, the DNA is TGTGCCAGCAGCTTGGGACAAAATCAGCCCCAGCATTTT. The encoded protein is CASSLGQNQPQHF.

The table lists this clone with many counts. This chain uses TRBV6-1 with TRBJ1-5; D is unclear. CDR1 MNHNS and CDR2 SASEGT come from the germline V gene. The CDR3 length is 15 residues. V lost 6 bases to trimming and J lost 4 bases, with 16 bases between them. The DNA for the CDR3 is TGTGCCAGCAGAACCGACACCTCTTTTAATCAGCCCCAGCATTTT. Protein sequence: CASRTDTSFNQPQHF.

The rearrangement links TRBV5-1 to TRBJ2-7; no reliable D call. V gave up 1 base and J gave up 1 base, with 9 bases separating them. This CDR3 comprises 14 residues. Germline assignment: CDR1 SGHRS and CDR2 YFSETQ. CDR3 in DNA: TGCGCCAGCAGCTTGTCTGGGCAGTCCTACGAGCAGTACTTC. Its translation is CASSLSGQSYEQYF.

The chain links TRBV18 to TRBJ1-2; TRBD1 agrees at 7 bases. CDR3 length equals 14 residues. With 1 base clipped from V and 3 bases from J, the junction kept 2 bases outside the gene matches. Germline V gives CDR1 KGHSH, CDR2 LQKENI. The CDR3 sequence is CASSPLQGDYGYTF. The DNA for the CDR3 is TGTGCCAGCTCACCACTCCAGGGGGACTATGGCTACACCTTC.

This clone was counted only a few times. The chain links TRBV5-1 to TRBJ2-2, with TRBD2 matching 8 bases. Germline CDR1 SGHRS, CDR2 YFSETQ. V was clipped by 1 base and J by 3 bases; unmatched bases: 5. The CDR3 has 16 amino acids. This CDR3 is CASSLSGSGDTGELFF. The CDR3 DNA follows: TGCGCCAGCAGCTTGAGTGGTAGCGGGGACACCGGGGAGCTGTTTTTT.

This clone was detected ten times or more. This chain uses TRBV7-2 with TRBJ2-3; 9 bases map to TRBD2. Looked up from germline, CDR1 is SGHTA and CDR2 is FQGNSA. V trimming: 1 base; J trimming: 3 bases; junction bases outside the gene matches: 5. The CDR3 totals 16 residues. In nucleotides, the CDR3 is TGTGCCAGCAGCTTAGTCGCGGCGGGGGGGACAGATACGCAGTATTTT. Its translation: CASSLVAAGGTDTQYF. Variable domain in full (rest from reference TRBV7-2 and TRBJ2-3): GAGVSQSPSNKVTEKGKDVELRCDPISGHTALYWYRQSLGQGLEFLIYFQGNSAPDKSGLPSDRFSAERTGGSVSTLTIQRTQQEDSAVYLCASSLVAAGGTDTQYFGPGTRLTVL.